This T cell receptor beta chain is from a study of T cells after yellow fever vaccination. Across the whole study: Fractions of low cell number were prepared using SMART-Seq v4 Ultra Low Input. General study results and limits: Shared CD4/CD8 clonotypes were a small share, likely from convergent recombination. Contaminants from the bulk population, in the form of abundant clonotypes, could be found in FACS-sorted repertoires.

This clonotype was seen a handful of times. The antigen remains undetermined. The CDR3 covers 16 residues. Per the germline V gene, CDR1 is SGHKS and CDR2 is YYEKEE (reference sequence). V shed 0 bases and J shed 4 bases, with 15 bases lying between them. One entry per CDR3 protein, called by TCRdb with MiXCR from the 5' RACE reads. The data show about 250,000 distinct CDR3 sequences, roughly 3.5% seen once. This clonotype was obtained from a man between 18 and 35 years old who received the YFV17D yellow fever vaccine. Sequenced material: PBMCs, taken 15 days after the yellow fever booster vaccination. The chain joins TRBV5-5 to TRBJ2-3, with unresolved D. As DNA, the CDR3 is TGTGCCAGCAGCTTGGAACTACGGATATTCGCAGATACGCAGTATTTT. As protein: CASSLELRIFADTQYF.